Listed below are T cell receptor beta chains from one sample, sequenced in a study of cytomegalovirus exposure and HLA in healthy donors. The table came from immunoSEQ multiplex PCR; TCRdb's copy has only in-frame clones and leaves some out. Of 150,000 to 200,000 clones listed, approximately 86% are singletons. The sample taken for sequencing was PBMCs. The receptors derive from a man aged 18 to 29 in good health and CMV-seropositive. Each CDR3 is given with its conserved first and last residue. Fields, in order: J gene, clone size, D gene, V gene, CDR3 DNA, CDR3 protein. D genes are given only for firm matches. Rows give clone size only sometimes, using once, few, many, or a class for an expanded clone.

J gene: TRBJ1-2; clone size: once; D gene: TRBD1; V gene: TRBV19; CDR3 DNA: TGTGCCAGTAGGCCAGGGGGGAGGTATCGTTATGGCTACACCTTC; CDR3 protein: CASRPGGRYRYGYTF
J gene: TRBJ1-2; clone size: .; D gene: TRBD1; V gene: TRBV28; CDR3 DNA: TGTGCCAGCAGTCTACCGGGACAGGTGTCCTATGGCTACACCTTC; CDR3 protein: CASSLPGQVSYGYTF
J gene: TRBJ2-4; clone size: .; D gene: TRBD2; V gene: TRBV4-2; CDR3 DNA: TGTGCCAGCAGCCAAGAGGTTTCCAGCGGGGAAAAAAACATTCAGTACTTC; CDR3 protein: CASSQEVSSGEKNIQYF
J gene: TRBJ2-7; clone size: .; D gene: TRBD2; V gene: TRBV5-1; CDR3 DNA: TGCGCCAGCAGCCCCGGCCCGACTAGCGGGGACTACGAGCAGTACTTC; CDR3 protein: CASSPGPTSGDYEQYF
J gene: TRBJ2-3; clone size: .; D gene: TRBD2; V gene: TRBV6-4; CDR3 DNA: TGTGCCAGCAGTGAGCGGGGGGGCGGCACAGATACGCAGTATTTT; CDR3 protein: CASSERGGGTDTQYF
J gene: TRBJ1-5; clone size: few; D gene: .; V gene: TRBV19; CDR3 DNA: TGTGCCAGTAGTATAGGGCTGGATCAGCCCCAGCATTTT; CDR3 protein: CASSIGLDQPQHF
J gene: TRBJ2-5; clone size: .; D gene: TRBD2; V gene: TRBV4-2; CDR3 DNA: TGTGCCAGCAGCCCCGGGACTAATTTTGAGGCCCAGTACTTC; CDR3 protein: CASSPGTNFEAQYF
J gene: TRBJ2-7; clone size: .; D gene: TRBD2; V gene: TRBV4-2; CDR3 DNA: TGTGCCAGCAGCCAAGAAGATAGCGGGAGCTTCCACGAGCAGTACTTC; CDR3 protein: CASSQEDSGSFHEQYF
J gene: TRBJ2-7; clone size: .; D gene: TRBD1; V gene: TRBV29-1; CDR3 DNA: TGCAGCGTTGTGACAGGGGGCGACGAGCAGTACTTC; CDR3 protein: CSVVTGGDEQYF
J gene: TRBJ1-5; clone size: .; D gene: .; V gene: TRBV19; CDR3 DNA: TGTGCCAGTAGTGCAGAAAGGAGTCAGCCCCAGCATTTT; CDR3 protein: CASSAERSQPQHF
J gene: TRBJ1-5; clone size: .; D gene: .; V gene: TRBV30; CDR3 DNA: TGTGCCTGGAGTGTTTCGAGCAATCAGCCCCAGCATTTT; CDR3 protein: CAWSVSSNQPQHF
J gene: TRBJ1-5; clone size: .; D gene: .; V gene: TRBV9; CDR3 DNA: TGTGCCAGCAGCGTCTTTAACGGACTCTCTTCTAAACGAGTGATTCAGCCCCAGCATTTT; CDR3 protein: CASSVFNGLSSKRVIQPQHF
J gene: TRBJ2-7; clone size: few; D gene: .; V gene: TRBV9; CDR3 DNA: TGTGCCAGCAGCTCTTCCTACGAGCAGTACTTC; CDR3 protein: CASSSSYEQYF
J gene: TRBJ1-5; clone size: .; D gene: TRBD1; V gene: TRBV7-3; CDR3 DNA: TGTGCCAGCAGCTTAACCGGTGGGACAGGTCAGCCCCAGCATTTT; CDR3 protein: CASSLTGGTGQPQHF
J gene: TRBJ2-3; clone size: .; D gene: .; V gene: TRBV29-1; CDR3 DNA: TGCAGCGTTGGGCAGGCACCATACACAGATACGCAGTATTTT; CDR3 protein: CSVGQAPYTDTQYF
J gene: TRBJ2-7; clone size: .; D gene: TRBD2; V gene: TRBV7-9; CDR3 DNA: TGTGCCAGCAGCGGGACTAGCGGGAGCTCCTACGAGCAGTACTTC; CDR3 protein: CASSGTSGSSYEQYF
J gene: TRBJ1-2; clone size: .; D gene: .; V gene: TRBV4-1; CDR3 DNA: TGCGCCAGCAGCCCTTACCACATCCGGGAAAACTATGGCTACACCTTC; CDR3 protein: CASSPYHIRENYGYTF
J gene: TRBJ1-1; clone size: .; D gene: .; V gene: TRBV4-1; CDR3 DNA: TGCGCCAGCAGCGTAAGCGGACAGTTAAACACTGAAGCTTTCTTT; CDR3 protein: CASSVSGQLNTEAFF